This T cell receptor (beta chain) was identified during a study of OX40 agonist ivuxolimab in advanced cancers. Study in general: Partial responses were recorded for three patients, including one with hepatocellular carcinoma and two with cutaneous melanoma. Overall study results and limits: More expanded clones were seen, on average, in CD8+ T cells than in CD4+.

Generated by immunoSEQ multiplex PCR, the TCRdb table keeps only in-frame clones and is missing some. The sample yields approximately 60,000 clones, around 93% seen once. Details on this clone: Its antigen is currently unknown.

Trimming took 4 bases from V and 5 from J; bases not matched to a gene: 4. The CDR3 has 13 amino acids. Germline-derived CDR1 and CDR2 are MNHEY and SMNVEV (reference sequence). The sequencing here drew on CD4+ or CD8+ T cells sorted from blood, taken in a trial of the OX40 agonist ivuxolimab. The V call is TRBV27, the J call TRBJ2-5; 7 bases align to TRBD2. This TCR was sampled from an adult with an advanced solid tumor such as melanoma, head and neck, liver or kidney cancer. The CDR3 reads CASSYGGSETQYF. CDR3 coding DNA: TGTGCCAGCAGTTATGGCGGGAGCGAGACCCAGTACTTC.